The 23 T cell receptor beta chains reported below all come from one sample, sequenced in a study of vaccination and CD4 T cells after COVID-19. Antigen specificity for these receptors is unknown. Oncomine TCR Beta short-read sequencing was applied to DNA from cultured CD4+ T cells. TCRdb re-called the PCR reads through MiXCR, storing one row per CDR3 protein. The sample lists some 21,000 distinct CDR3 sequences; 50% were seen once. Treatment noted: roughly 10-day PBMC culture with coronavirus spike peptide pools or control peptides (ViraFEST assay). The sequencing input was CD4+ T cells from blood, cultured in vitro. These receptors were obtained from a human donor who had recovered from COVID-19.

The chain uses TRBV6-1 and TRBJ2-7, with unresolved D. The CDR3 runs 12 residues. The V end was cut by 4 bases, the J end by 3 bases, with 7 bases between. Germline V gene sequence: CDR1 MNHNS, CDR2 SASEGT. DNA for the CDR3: TGTGCCAGCAGTGTCGGGTTCTACGAGCAGTACTTC. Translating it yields CASSVGFYEQYF.

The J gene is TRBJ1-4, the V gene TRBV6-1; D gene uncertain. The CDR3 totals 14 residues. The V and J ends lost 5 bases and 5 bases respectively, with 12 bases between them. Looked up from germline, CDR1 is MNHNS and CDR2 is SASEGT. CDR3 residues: CASSRARPNEKLFF. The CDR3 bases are TGTGCCAGCAGTAGGGCTAGGCCCAATGAAAAACTGTTTTTT.

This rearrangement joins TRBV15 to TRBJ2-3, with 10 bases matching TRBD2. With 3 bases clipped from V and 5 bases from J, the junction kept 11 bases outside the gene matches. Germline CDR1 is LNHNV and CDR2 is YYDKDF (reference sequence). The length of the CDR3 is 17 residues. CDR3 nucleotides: TGTGCCACCAGCAGGCCTGGCAGCGGGAGGGCAGGAGATACGCAGTATTTT. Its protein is CATSRPGSGRAGDTQYF.

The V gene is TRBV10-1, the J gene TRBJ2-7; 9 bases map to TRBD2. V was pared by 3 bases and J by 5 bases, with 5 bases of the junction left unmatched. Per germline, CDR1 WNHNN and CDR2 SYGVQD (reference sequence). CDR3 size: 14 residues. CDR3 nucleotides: TGCGCCAGCAGTGACCGAGGCGGGGGGGACGAGCAGTACTTC. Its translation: CASSDRGGGDEQYF.

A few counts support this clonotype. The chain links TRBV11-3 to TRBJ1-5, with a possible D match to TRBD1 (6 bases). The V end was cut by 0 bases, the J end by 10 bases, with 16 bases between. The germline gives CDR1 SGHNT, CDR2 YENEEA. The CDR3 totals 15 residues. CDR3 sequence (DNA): TGTGCCAGCAGCTTAGATGGGAACAGGGCGCGTCCCCAGCATTTT. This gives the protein CASSLDGNRARPQHF.

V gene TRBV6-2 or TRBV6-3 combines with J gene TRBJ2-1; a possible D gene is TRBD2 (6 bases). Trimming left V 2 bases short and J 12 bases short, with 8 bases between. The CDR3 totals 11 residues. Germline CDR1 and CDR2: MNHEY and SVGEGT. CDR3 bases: TGTGCCAGCAGTTACCTGGGGGGGCAGTTCTTC. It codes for CASSYLGGQFF.

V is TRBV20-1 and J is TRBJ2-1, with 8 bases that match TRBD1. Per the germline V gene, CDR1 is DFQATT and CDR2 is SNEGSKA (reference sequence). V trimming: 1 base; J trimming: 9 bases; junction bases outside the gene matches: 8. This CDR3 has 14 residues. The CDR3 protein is CSARGGNQGAEQFF. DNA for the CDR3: TGCAGTGCTAGAGGCGGGAACCAGGGGGCTGAGCAGTTCTTC.

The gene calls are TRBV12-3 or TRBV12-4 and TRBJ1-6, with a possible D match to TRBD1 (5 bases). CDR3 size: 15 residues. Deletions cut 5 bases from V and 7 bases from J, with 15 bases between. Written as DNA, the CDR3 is TGTGCCAGCAGTGTACAGGACATTGGGAATTCACCCCTCCACTTT. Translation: CASSVQDIGNSPLHF.

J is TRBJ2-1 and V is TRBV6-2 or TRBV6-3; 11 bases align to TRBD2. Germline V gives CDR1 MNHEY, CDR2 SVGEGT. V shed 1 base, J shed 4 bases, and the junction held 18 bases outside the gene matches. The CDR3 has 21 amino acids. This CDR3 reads CASSYFGWRLAGPRRYNEQFF. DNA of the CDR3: TGTGCCAGCAGTTACTTCGGCTGGAGACTAGCGGGACCCCGGAGGTACAATGAGCAGTTCTTC.

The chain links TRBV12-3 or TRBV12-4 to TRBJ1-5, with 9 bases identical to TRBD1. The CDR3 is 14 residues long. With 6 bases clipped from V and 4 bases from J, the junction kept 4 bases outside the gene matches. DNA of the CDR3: TGTGCCAGCAGCTGGACAGGGGCTAATCAGCCCCAGCATTTT. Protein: CASSWTGANQPQHF.

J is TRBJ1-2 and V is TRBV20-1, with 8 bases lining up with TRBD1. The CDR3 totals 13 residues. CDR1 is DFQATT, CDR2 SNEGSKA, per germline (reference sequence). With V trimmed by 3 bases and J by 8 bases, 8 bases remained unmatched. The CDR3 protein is CSARDVRGQGYTF. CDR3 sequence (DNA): TGCAGTGCTAGGGACGTCAGGGGGCAGGGCTACACCTTC.

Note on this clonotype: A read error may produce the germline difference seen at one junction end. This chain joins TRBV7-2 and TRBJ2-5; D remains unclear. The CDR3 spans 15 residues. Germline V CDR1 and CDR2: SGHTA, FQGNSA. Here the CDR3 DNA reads TGCGCCAGCAGCTTGGCGCGTAGGGTGGAAGAGACCCAGTACTTC. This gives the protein CASSLARRVEETQYF.

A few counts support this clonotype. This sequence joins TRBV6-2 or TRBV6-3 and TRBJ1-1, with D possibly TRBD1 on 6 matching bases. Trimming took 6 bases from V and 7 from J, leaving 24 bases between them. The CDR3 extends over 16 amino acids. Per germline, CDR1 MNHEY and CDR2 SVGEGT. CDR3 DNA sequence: TGTGCCAGCAGCTACCCCGCATCACAGGGTTACATTGAAGCTTTCTTT. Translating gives CASSYPASQGYIEAFF.

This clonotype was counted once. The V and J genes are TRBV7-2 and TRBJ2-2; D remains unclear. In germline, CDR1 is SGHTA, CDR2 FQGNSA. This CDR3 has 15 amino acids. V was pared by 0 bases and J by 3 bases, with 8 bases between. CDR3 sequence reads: CASSLALGDTGELFF. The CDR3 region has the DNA TGTGCCAGCAGCTTAGCTCTAGGAGACACCGGGGAGCTGTTTTTT.

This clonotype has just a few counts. DNA of the CDR3: TGTGCCAGCCATGGGATGGGCGGCTACACCTTC. Translating it yields CASHGMGGYTF. The rearrangement uses TRBV7-8 and TRBJ1-2; D gene unclear. With 8 bases removed from V and 8 bases from J, the gap between germline ends came to 12 bases. Germline V gene data show CDR1 as SGHVS and CDR2 as FQNEAQ. The CDR3 is 11 amino acids.

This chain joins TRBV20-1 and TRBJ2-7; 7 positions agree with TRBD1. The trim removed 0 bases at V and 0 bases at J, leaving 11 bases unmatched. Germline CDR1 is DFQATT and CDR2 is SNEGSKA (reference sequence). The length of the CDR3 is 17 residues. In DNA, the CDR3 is TGCAGTGCTAGAGATTCGGCCCCGACAGGGATCTCCTACGAGCAGTACTTC. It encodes CSARDSAPTGISYEQYF.

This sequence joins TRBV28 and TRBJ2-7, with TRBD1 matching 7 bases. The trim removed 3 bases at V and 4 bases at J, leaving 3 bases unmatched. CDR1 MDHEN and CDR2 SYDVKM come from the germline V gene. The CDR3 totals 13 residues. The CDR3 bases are TGTGCCAGCAGTTTTCAACAGGGGTACGAGCAGTACTTC. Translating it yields CASSFQQGYEQYF.

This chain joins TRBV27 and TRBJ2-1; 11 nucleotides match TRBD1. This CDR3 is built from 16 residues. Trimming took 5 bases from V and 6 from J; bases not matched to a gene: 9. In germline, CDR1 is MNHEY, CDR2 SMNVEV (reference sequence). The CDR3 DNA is TGTGCCAGCAGTGGGACAGGGGGTATTTTTCTCAATGAGCAGTTCTTC. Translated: CASSGTGGIFLNEQFF.

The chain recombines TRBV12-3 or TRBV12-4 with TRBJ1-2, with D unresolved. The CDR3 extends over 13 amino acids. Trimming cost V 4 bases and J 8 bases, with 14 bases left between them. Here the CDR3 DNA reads TGTGCCAGCAGTTACGGCCAGGAGGGCGGCTACACCTTC. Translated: CASSYGQEGGYTF.

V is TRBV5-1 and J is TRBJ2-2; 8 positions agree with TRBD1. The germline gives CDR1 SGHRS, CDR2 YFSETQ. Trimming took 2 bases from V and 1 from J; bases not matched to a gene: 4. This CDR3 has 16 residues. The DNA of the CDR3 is TGCGCCAGCAGCTTATGGGGGACAGGGAACACCGGGGAGCTGTTTTTT. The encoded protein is CASSLWGTGNTGELFF.

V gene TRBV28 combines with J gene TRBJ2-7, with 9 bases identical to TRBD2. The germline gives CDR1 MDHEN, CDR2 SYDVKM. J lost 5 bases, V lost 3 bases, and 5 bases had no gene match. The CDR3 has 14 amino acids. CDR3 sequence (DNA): TGTGCCAGCAGTTTTATGCGGGAGGGAAACGAGCAGTACTTC. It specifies CASSFMREGNEQYF.

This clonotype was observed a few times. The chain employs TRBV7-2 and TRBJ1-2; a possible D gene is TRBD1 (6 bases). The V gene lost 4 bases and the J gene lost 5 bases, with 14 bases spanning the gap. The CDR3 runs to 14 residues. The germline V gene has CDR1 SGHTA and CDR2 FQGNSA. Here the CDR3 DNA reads TGTGCCAGCAGCTCCGGGACACAGATTTATGGCTACACCTTC. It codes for CASSSGTQIYGYTF.

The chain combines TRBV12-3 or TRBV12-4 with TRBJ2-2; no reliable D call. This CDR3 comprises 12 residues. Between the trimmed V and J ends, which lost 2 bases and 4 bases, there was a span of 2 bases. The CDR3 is CASSLTTGELFF. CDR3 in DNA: TGTGCCAGCAGTTTAACCACCGGGGAGCTGTTTTTT.